This T cell receptor beta chain was recorded in a study of PD-L1 blockade in urothelial cancer. Across the whole study: The authors examined blood 3 weeks (second dose) and 6 weeks after treatment start. Blood-derived samples held a median about 130,000 T cells.

The ends were cut back, 1 base at V and 2 bases at J, with 11 bases in the middle. The germline gives CDR1 MGHDK, CDR2 SYGVNS. The CDR3 is 15 amino acids. Some clones are missing from TCRdb's copy, which holds only in-frame ones; the method was immunoSEQ multiplex PCR. The repertoire holds 50,000 or so clones, with around 86% as singletons. This TCR came from a man between 60 and 70 years old with urothelial cancer. This chain uses TRBV25-1 with TRBJ1-2, with D possibly TRBD1 on 6 matching bases. Sequences were derived from PBMCs, sampled around atezolizumab (anti-PD-L1) treatment. The CDR3 reads CASSESDRPNYGYTF. The CDR3 DNA sequence: TGTGCCAGCAGTGAATCGGACAGACCAAACTATGGCTACACCTTC.